These 22 T cell receptor beta chains originate from one sample sequenced in a study of shared T cell receptors in the human thymus. Clones were sequenced by immunoSEQ multiplex PCR, and TCRdb holds only the in-frame ones, with some missing. The table records hundreds of thousands of clones, 87% of them present only once. This same sample was also part of a study on human thymus T cells.

The sample taken for sequencing was thymocytes. All receptors derive from a boy in the first two years of life with a congenital heart defect.

This chain connects TRBV19 to TRBJ1-2; tentative D call: TRBD1 (5 bases). CDR3 length: 12 residues. The germline V gene encodes CDR1 LNHDA and CDR2 SQIVND (reference sequence). V lost 3 bases to trimming and J lost 8 bases, with 10 bases between them. This CDR3 is CASSIRGDGYTF. The CDR3 DNA reads TGTGCCAGTAGTATTCGGGGGGACGGCTACACCTTC.

The rearrangement links TRBV19 to TRBJ1-2; 7 bases fit TRBD1. The V gene's germline CDR1 is LNHDA and CDR2 SQIVND (reference sequence). V gave up 7 bases and J gave up 4 bases; unmatched junction bases: 9. The CDR3 extends over 14 amino acids. The CDR3 coding sequence is TGTGCCAGTACCTATACAGGGGATCTCTATGGCTACACCTTC. Protein product: CASTYTGDLYGYTF.

The chain carries TRBV10-3 and TRBJ2-5; no reliable D call. The germline gives CDR1 ENHRY, CDR2 SYGVKD. V was cut by 0 bases and J by 5 bases, with 13 bases left in between. The CDR3 covers 15 residues. The DNA for the CDR3 is TGTGCCATCAGTGAGTCGATAAGCGTTGGGGAGACCCAGTACTTC. Amino acid sequence: CAISESISVGETQYF.

The V gene is TRBV11-2, the J gene TRBJ2-1; 10 nucleotides line up with TRBD2. There are 14 residues in the CDR3. The V segment lost 6 bases and the J segment 5 bases; nucleotides outside the gene matches: 4. Germline values: CDR1 SGHAT, CDR2 FQNNGV. The CDR3 nucleotides read TGTGCCAGCAGACGTCTAGCGGGGGACAATGAGCAGTTCTTC. Amino acid sequence: CASRRLAGDNEQFF.

This clone was found once. This chain connects TRBV6-5 to TRBJ1-2, with TRBD1 matching 8 bases. J lost 3 bases, V lost 6 bases, and 6 bases had no gene match. CDR1 is MNHEY, CDR2 SVGAGI, per germline. The CDR3 covers 14 residues. The DNA of the CDR3 is TGTGCCAGCAGCTCAGGGGGCGGGGACTATGGCTACACCTTC. Protein sequence: CASSSGGGDYGYTF.

V usage is TRBV5-1 and J usage is TRBJ2-6, with D uncertain. The CDR3 runs 15 residues. Germline lookup yields CDR1 SGHRS and CDR2 YFSETQ. V was trimmed by 0 bases and J by 4 bases, leaving 8 bases between them. The CDR3 nucleotides read TGCGCCAGCAGCTTGGCCCGCGAGGGGGCCAACGTCCTGACTTTC. It is translated as CASSLAREGANVLTF.

This chain links TRBV4-1 with TRBJ1-5; 8 nucleotides line up with TRBD1. The V segment lost 3 bases and the J segment 7 bases; nucleotides outside the gene matches: 8. CDR1 MGHRA and CDR2 YSYEKL come from the germline V gene. The CDR3 has 15 residues. The DNA for the CDR3 is TGCGCCAGCAGCCAGGGGGAACAGGGGGAGCAGCCCCAGCATTTT. It translates to CASSQGEQGEQPQHF.

V and J are TRBV14 and TRBJ2-7; D perhaps matches TRBD2 (6 bases). Germline CDR1 and CDR2: SGHDN and FVKESK. The CDR3 sequence is 15 residues long. Trimming shortened V by 3 bases and J by 5 bases, and 17 bases separated the two germline ends. The DNA of the CDR3 is TGTGCCAGCAGCCACGGCCGGAGGGTTTCCAACGAGCAGTACTTC. Protein: CASSHGRRVSNEQYF.

Comments on this clone: Mismatch with germline at one junction end may stem from a read error. The genes are TRBV5-1 and TRBJ1-1; possible D gene TRBD1, 5 bases. The CDR3 consists of 14 residues. The germline V gene encodes CDR1 SGHRS and CDR2 YFSETQ. In DNA form, the CDR3 reads TGCGCCAGCAGCCCCGGCGACAGCTTAAAAGTGGGTCTCTTT. It specifies CASSPGDSLKVGLF.

The genes are TRBV7-2 and TRBJ2-7; D might be TRBD1 (6 bases). This CDR3 is built from 13 residues. The V gene's germline CDR1 is SGHTA and CDR2 FQGNSA. Deletions cut 5 bases from V and 1 base from J, with 9 bases between. In nucleotides, the CDR3 is TGTGCCAGCAGCACCGGACAGTCCTACGAGCAGTACTTC. It yields the protein CASSTGQSYEQYF.

V usage is TRBV18 and J usage is TRBJ1-2; D remains ambiguous. V lost 5 bases and J lost 6, with 7 bases in between. Germline V gene sequence: CDR1 KGHSH, CDR2 LQKENI. The CDR3 covers 11 residues. The CDR3, as DNA: TGTGCCAGCTCATGGAGGCATGGCTACACCTTC. Protein sequence: CASSWRHGYTF.

The table lists this clone with a count of one. The gene calls are TRBV28 and TRBJ2-3; TRBD1 agrees at 9 bases. V was pared by 5 bases and J by 1 base, with 4 bases of the junction left unmatched. Looked up from germline, CDR1 is MDHEN and CDR2 is SYDVKM. This CDR3 has 15 residues. This chain's CDR3 is CASSKQGACTDTQYF. The CDR3 nucleotides read TGTGCCAGCAGTAAACAGGGGGCTTGCACAGATACGCAGTATTTT.

In DNA, the CDR3 is TGTGCCAGCAGTTTAGGGGACAGGGTCTATGGCTACACCTTC. As protein: CASSLGDRVYGYTF. The chain is built from TRBV28 and TRBJ1-2, with 9 bases matching TRBD1. From germline, CDR1 is MDHEN and CDR2 SYDVKM. Germline trimming cut 2 bases from V and 4 bases from J; bases unmatched to any gene: 2. The CDR3 loop spans 14 amino acids.

This chain connects TRBV11-2 to TRBJ2-7; TRBD2 matches at 10 bases. Germline CDR1 is SGHAT and CDR2 is FQNNGV. CDR3 length: 14 residues. J was trimmed by 3 bases and V by 5 bases; bases with no gene match: 4. The CDR3 protein is CASSPRTSGYEQYF. CDR3 sequence (DNA): TGTGCCAGCAGCCCTCGGACTAGCGGCTACGAGCAGTACTTC.

The rearrangement joins TRBV19 to TRBJ1-5; D is perhaps TRBD1 (6 bases). V lost 5 bases and J 5 bases, leaving 19 bases between the germline ends. Germline V gene data show CDR1 as LNHDA and CDR2 as SQIVND (reference sequence). The CDR3 covers 16 residues. CDR3 residues: CASSSHLQGLYQPQHF. The CDR3 region has the DNA TGTGCCAGTAGTTCGCACCTACAGGGTTTATATCAGCCCCAGCATTTT.

The V and J genes are TRBV19 and TRBJ2-4, with D tentatively TRBD1 (6 bases). Between the trimmed V and J ends, which lost 8 bases and 3 bases, there was a span of 17 bases. The germline V gene encodes CDR1 LNHDA and CDR2 SQIVND (reference sequence). The CDR3 has 15 amino acids. Here the CDR3 reads CASSRGPWDKNIQYF. CDR3 nucleotide sequence: TGTGCCAGTTCCAGGGGTCCATGGGACAAAAACATTCAGTACTTC.

The sample holds one count of this clone. This sequence joins TRBV9 and TRBJ2-7; D is perhaps TRBD1 (5 bases). Germline V gene lookup returns CDR1 SGDLS and CDR2 YYNGEE. V lost 0 bases and J 3 bases, leaving 16 bases between the germline ends. The CDR3 length is 16 residues. The CDR3 spells CASSVGRRGQDYEQYF. The CDR3 DNA sequence: TGTGCCAGCAGCGTAGGACGTAGGGGCCAGGACTACGAGCAGTACTTC.

The CDR3: CASSTLQGTEQYF. CDR3 DNA sequence: TGTGCCAGCAGTACACTACAGGGGACCGAGCAGTACTTC. V and J are TRBV6-5 and TRBJ2-7; TRBD1 matches at 7 bases. The CDR3 runs 13 residues. Trimming at V came to 5 bases and at J to 6 bases, leaving 7 bases not matched to a gene. CDR1 is MNHEY, CDR2 SVGAGI, per germline.

The rearrangement joins TRBV5-4 to TRBJ2-3; TRBD2 agrees at 8 bases. Looked up from germline, CDR1 is SGHNT and CDR2 is YYREEE (reference sequence). After removal of 4 bases from V and 0 bases from J, the junction contained 10 bases not matched to a gene. This CDR3 is built from 17 residues. CDR3 protein: CASSPPGLVGSTDTQYF. As DNA, the CDR3 is TGTGCCAGCAGCCCACCGGGACTAGTTGGTAGCACAGATACGCAGTATTTT.

This chain's CDR3 is CASSPCAADTSYEQYF. CDR3 DNA: TGTGCCAGCAGCCCCTGTGCGGCAGATACGTCCTACGAGCAGTACTTC. The chain carries TRBV7-2 and TRBJ2-7, with D unclear. Germline assignment: CDR1 SGHTA and CDR2 FQGNSA. V lost 5 bases and J lost 1, with 18 bases in between. This CDR3 region has 16 residues.

J is TRBJ1-4 and V is TRBV4-3; D uncertain. The CDR3 runs 17 residues. Germline V gives CDR1 LGHNA, CDR2 YSLEER. Between the trimmed V and J ends, which lost 0 bases and 7 bases, there was a span of 18 bases. The CDR3 loop reads CASSQELLRQLAEKLFF. The CDR3 DNA reads as TGCGCCAGCAGCCAAGAATTGTTGAGACAACTGGCTGAAAAACTGTTTTTT.

V usage is TRBV21-1 and J usage is TRBJ2-7; the listed D gene, TRBD1, was not tested against the DNA. TRBV21-1 represents a pseudogene. The CDR3 has 19 residues. CDR3: CASSIPVGTGGTFAYEQYF. CDR3 DNA: TGTGCCAGCAGCATCCCCGTTGGGACAGGGGGCACCTTTGCCTACGAGCAGTACTTC.